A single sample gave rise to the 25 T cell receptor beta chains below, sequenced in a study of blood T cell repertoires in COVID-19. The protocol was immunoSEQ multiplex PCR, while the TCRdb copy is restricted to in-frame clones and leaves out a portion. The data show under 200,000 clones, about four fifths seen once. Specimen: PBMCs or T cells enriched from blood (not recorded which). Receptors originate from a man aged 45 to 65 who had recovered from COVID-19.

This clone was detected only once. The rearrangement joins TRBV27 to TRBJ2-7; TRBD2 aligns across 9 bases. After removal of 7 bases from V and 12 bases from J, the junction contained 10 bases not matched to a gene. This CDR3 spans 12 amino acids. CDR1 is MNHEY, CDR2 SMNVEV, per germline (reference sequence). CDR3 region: CASTGRGGGVYF. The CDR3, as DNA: TGTGCCAGCACCGGGCGGGGCGGGGGGGTGTACTTC.

For the CDR3, the DNA is TGTGCCAGCTCCCACGGACAGGGTAACGGCTACACCTTC. The encoded protein is CASSHGQGNGYTF. The chain couples TRBV18 to TRBJ1-2; 8 nucleotides agree with TRBD1. The CDR3 extends over 13 amino acids. V shed 6 bases and J 8 bases; nucleotides not matched to a gene: 8. From germline, CDR1 is KGHSH and CDR2 LQKENI.

In DNA, the CDR3 is TGTGCCAGCAGCCCAGGACTAGGGGGAACAGATACGCAGTATTTT. This sequence encodes CASSPGLGGTDTQYF. The chain employs TRBV7-6 and TRBJ2-3; D is possibly TRBD2 (7 bases). The germline V gene has CDR1 SGHVS and CDR2 FNYEAQ. Trimming removed 5 bases from V and 3 bases from J, with 15 bases in between. This CDR3 region has 15 residues.

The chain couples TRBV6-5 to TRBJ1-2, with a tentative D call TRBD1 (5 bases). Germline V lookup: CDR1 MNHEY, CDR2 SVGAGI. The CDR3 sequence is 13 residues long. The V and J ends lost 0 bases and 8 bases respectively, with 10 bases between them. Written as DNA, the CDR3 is TGTGCCAGCAGTTACTCGTTTACAGGAGGCTACACCTTC. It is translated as CASSYSFTGGYTF.

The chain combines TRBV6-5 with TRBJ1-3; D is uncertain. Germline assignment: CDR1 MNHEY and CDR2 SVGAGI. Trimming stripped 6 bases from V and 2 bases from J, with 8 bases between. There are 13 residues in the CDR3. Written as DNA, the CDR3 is TGTGCCAGCAGGACTGAACCTGGAAACACCATATATTTT. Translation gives CASRTEPGNTIYF.

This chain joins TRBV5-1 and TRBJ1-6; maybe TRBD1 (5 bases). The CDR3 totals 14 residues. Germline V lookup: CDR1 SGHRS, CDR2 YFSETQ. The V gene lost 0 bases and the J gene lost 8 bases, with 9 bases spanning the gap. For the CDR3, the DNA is TGCGCCAGCAGCTTGGCAAGCAGGGATTCACCCCTCCACTTT. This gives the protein CASSLASRDSPLHF.

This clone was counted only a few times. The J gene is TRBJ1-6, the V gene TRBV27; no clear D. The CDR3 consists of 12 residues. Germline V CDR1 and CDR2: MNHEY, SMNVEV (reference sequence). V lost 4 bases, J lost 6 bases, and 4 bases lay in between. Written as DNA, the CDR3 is TGTGCCAGCAGTTCGAGTAATTCACCCCTCCACTTT. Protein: CASSSSNSPLHF.

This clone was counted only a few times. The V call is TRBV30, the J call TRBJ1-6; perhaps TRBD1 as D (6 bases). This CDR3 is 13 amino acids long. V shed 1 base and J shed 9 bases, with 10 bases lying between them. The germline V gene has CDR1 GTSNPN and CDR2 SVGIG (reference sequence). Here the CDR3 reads CAWSGQAPSPLHF. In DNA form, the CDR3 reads TGTGCCTGGAGTGGACAGGCCCCTTCACCCCTCCACTTT.

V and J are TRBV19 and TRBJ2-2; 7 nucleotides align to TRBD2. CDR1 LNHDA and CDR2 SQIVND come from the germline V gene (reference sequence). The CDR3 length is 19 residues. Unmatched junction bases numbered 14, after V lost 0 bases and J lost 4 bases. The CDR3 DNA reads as TGTGCCAGTAGTATAGAGGGTCTGTTCCGGGGGGTAGGCACCGGGGAGCTGTTTTTT. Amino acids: CASSIEGLFRGVGTGELFF.

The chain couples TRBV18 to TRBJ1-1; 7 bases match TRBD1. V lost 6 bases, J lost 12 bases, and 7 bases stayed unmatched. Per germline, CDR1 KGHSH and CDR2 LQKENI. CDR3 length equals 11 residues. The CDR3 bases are TGTGCCAGCTCGCCAGACAGGGTGACTTTCTTT. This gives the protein CASSPDRVTFF.

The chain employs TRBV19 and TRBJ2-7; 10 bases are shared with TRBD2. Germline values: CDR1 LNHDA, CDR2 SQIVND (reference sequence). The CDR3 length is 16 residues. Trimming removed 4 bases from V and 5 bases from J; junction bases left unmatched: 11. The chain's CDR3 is CASSTPGLAGADEQYF. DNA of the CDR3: TGTGCCAGTAGTACCCCCGGGCTAGCGGGAGCTGACGAGCAGTACTTC.

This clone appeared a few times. In DNA form, the CDR3 reads TGCGCCAGCAGCTTGGGGACAGATCAGCCCCAGCATTTT. It yields the protein CASSLGTDQPQHF. V usage is TRBV5-1 and J usage is TRBJ1-5; perhaps TRBD1 as D (6 bases). Trimming took off 0 bases at V and 5 bases at J, with 6 bases between the two ends. Germline V gene data show CDR1 as SGHRS and CDR2 as YFSETQ. The length of the CDR3 is 13 residues.

CDR3 DNA: TGTGCCAGCACGGGTAACTATGGCTACACCTTC. It codes for CASTGNYGYTF. The rearrangement links TRBV2 to TRBJ1-2; no reliable D call. Germline-derived CDR1 and CDR2 are SNHLY and FYNNEI. The length of the CDR3 is 11 residues. V shed 7 bases and J shed 1 base, with 4 bases lying between them.

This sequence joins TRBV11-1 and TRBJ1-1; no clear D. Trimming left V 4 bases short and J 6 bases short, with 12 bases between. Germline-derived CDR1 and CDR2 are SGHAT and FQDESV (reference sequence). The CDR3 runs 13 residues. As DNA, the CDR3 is TGTGCCAGCAGCTACCAGGTTAATGCTGAAGCTTTCTTT. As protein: CASSYQVNAEAFF.

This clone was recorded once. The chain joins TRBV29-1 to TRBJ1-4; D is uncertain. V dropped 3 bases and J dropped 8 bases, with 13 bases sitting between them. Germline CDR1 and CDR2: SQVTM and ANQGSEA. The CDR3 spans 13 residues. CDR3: CSVDSAGGEKLFF. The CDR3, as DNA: TGCAGCGTTGATTCGGCAGGTGGGGAAAAACTGTTTTTT. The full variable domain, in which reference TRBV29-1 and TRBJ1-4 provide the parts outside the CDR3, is SAVISQKPSRDICQRGTSLTIQCQVDSQVTMMFWYRQQPGQSLTLIATANQGSEATYESGFVIDKFPISRPNLTFSTLTVSNMSPEDSSIYLCSVDSAGGEKLFFGSGTQLSVL.

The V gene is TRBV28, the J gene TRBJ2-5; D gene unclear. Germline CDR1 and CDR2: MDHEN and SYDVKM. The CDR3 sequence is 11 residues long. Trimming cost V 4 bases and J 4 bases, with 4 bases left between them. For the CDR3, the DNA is TGTGCCAGCAGTTCTCCAGAGACCCAGTACTTC. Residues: CASSSPETQYF. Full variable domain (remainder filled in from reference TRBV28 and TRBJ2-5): DVKVTQSSRYLVKRTGEKVFLECVQDMDHENMFWYRQDPGLGLRLIYFSYDVKMKEKGDIPEGYSVSREKKERFSLILESASTNQTSMYLCASSSPETQYFGPGTRLLVL.

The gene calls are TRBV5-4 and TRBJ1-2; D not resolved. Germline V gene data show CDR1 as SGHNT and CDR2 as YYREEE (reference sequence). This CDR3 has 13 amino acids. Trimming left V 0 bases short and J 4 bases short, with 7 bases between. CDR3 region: CASSLDGGYGYTF. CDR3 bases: TGTGCCAGCAGCTTGGATGGCGGCTATGGCTACACCTTC.

CDR3 sequence reads: CASSLTPGTANSPLHF. The CDR3 bases are TGTGCCAGCAGTTTAACCCCCGGGACAGCTAATTCACCCCTCCACTTT. The V gene is TRBV6-5, the J gene TRBJ1-6, with 7 nucleotides matching TRBD1. The length of the CDR3 is 16 residues. Germline V gene data show CDR1 as MNHEY and CDR2 as SVGAGI. The J segment lost 6 bases and the V segment lost 4 bases, leaving 9 bases of the junction unmatched.

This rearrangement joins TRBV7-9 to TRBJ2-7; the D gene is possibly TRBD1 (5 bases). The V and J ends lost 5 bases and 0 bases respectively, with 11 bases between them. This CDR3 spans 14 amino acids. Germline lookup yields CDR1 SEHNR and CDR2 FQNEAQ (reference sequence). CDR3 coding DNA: TGTGCCAGCAGCACGACGCAGGGCTCCTACGAGCAGTACTTC. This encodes CASSTTQGSYEQYF.

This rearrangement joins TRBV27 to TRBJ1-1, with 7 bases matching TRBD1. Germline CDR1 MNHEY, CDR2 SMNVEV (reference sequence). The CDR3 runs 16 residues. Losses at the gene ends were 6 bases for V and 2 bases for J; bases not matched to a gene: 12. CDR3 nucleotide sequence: TGTGCCAGCAGAACATCAACCGGGACAGTAAACACTGAAGCTTTCTTT. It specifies CASRTSTGTVNTEAFF.

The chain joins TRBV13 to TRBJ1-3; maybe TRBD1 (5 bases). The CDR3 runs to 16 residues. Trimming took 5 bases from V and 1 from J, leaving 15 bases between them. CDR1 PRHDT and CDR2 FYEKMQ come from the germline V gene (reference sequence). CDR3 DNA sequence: TGTGCCAGCAGCAGGCCCCGCAGGGATTCTGGAAACACCATATATTTT. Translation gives CASSRPRRDSGNTIYF.

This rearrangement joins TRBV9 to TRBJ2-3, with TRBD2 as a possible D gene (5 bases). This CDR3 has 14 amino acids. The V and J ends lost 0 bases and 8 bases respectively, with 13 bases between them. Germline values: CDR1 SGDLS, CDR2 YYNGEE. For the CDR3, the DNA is TGTGCCAGCAGCGTAGGAGAGGGTCGAGGTACGCAGTATTTT. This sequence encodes CASSVGEGRGTQYF.

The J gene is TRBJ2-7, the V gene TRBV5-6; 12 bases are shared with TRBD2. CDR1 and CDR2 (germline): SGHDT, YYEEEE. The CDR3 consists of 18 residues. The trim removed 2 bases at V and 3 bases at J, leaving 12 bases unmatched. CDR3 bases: TGTGCCAGCAGCTTCCGACTAGCGGGAGTTCGAGAGGGCTACGAGCAGTACTTC. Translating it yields CASSFRLAGVREGYEQYF.

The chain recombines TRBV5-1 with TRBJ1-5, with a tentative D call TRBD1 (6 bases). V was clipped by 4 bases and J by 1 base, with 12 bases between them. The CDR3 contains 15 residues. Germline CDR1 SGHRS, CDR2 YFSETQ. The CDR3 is CASSLQGTSNQPQHF. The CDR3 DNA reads TGCGCCAGCAGCCTACAGGGTACGAGCAATCAGCCCCAGCATTTT.

The CDR3 region is CASSLKGVTDTQYF. The CDR3 DNA is TGTGCCAGCAGCTTAAAGGGGGTGACAGATACGCAGTATTTT. The chain is built from TRBV7-3 and TRBJ2-3; the D gene is possibly TRBD1 (6 bases). The CDR3 is made up of 14 amino acids. Germline V lookup: CDR1 SGHTA, CDR2 FQGTGA. Trimming took off 1 base at V and 3 bases at J, with 8 bases between the two ends.